These 27 T cell receptor beta chains came from one sample sequenced in a study of T cell repertoires in cytomegalovirus infection. TCRdb re-derived calls from the reads in MiXCR, one entry per CDR3 protein. Of about 400,000 distinct CDR3 sequences detected, 15% to 20% appear once; the ten largest clones hold about 10%. Sequencing used PBMCs. These receptors all come from a human donor in good health (CMV status not recorded). Some clones in this sample may be carry-over from other donors' samples.

The genes are TRBV12-3 or TRBV12-4 and TRBJ2-1; D might be TRBD1 (6 bases). This CDR3 is built from 14 residues. V lost 3 bases and J 7 bases, leaving 13 bases between the germline ends. CDR3 sequence: CASSLYGGLNEQFF. In DNA form, the CDR3 reads TGTGCCAGCAGTTTGTATGGGGGCCTGAATGAGCAGTTCTTC.

J is TRBJ2-1 and V is TRBV7-2; D gene unclear. The CDR3 is 15 residues long. V lost 1 base, J lost 4 bases, and 11 bases lay in between. Germline-derived CDR1 and CDR2 are SGHTA and FQGNSA. The CDR3 spells CASSLGPAQYNEQFF. The CDR3 DNA is TGTGCCAGCAGCTTAGGGCCAGCGCAGTACAATGAGCAGTTCTTC.

The chain couples TRBV20-1 to TRBJ2-1; D may be TRBD1 (6 bases). The germline V gene encodes CDR1 DFQATT and CDR2 SNEGSKA (reference sequence). Trimming shortened V by 3 bases and J by 5 bases, and 17 bases separated the two germline ends. The CDR3 length is 15 residues. This chain's CDR3 is CSARVSYRDHNEQFF. CDR3 DNA: TGCAGTGCTAGGGTAAGCTACAGGGACCACAATGAGCAGTTCTTC.

This clonotype came up many times. V gene TRBV10-3 combines with J gene TRBJ2-1; D is unclear. The CDR3 length is 14 residues. Germline values: CDR1 ENHRY, CDR2 SYGVKD. V dropped 5 bases and J dropped 5 bases, with 13 bases sitting between them. The CDR3 protein is CAISNSDINNEQFF. CDR3 DNA sequence: TGTGCCATCAGTAACTCAGACATAAACAATGAGCAGTTCTTC.

Only a few counts were recorded for this clonotype. The rearrangement joins TRBV5-4 to TRBJ2-5; TRBD2 matches 8 bases. The CDR3 consists of 16 residues. The J segment lost 4 bases and the V segment lost 4 bases, leaving 12 bases of the junction unmatched. Germline values: CDR1 SGHNT, CDR2 YYREEE (reference sequence). DNA for the CDR3: TGTGCCAGCAGCCCGGGAGGTAGCGGGGTCGGAGAGACCCAGTACTTC. Residues: CASSPGGSGVGETQYF.

This clonotype was seen more than once but under ten times. CDR3 amino acids: CASQGSSAQYF. CDR3 nucleotide sequence: TGTGCCAGCCAGGGGTCGTCGGCCCAGTACTTC. The chain joins TRBV2 to TRBJ2-5; maybe TRBD1 (6 bases). This CDR3 has 11 amino acids. V was shortened by 8 bases and J by 9 bases, with 13 bases between the two germline ends. Germline loops: CDR1 SNHLY, CDR2 FYNNEI.

The V and J genes are TRBV27 and TRBJ2-1; a weak D match, TRBD2 (6 bases). The CDR3 totals 12 residues. Germline V gives CDR1 MNHEY, CDR2 SMNVEV (reference sequence). The V gene lost 2 bases and the J gene lost 10 bases, with 9 bases spanning the gap. CDR3 protein: CASSLGTSEQFF. The CDR3 DNA sequence: TGTGCCAGCAGTTTAGGGACTTCAGAGCAGTTCTTC.

This clonotype was recorded many times. The chain links TRBV7-2 to TRBJ1-2; no definite D call. CDR1 SGHTA and CDR2 FQGNSA come from the germline V gene. This CDR3 comprises 12 residues. The V end lost 1 base, the J end lost 4 bases, and 4 bases lay between the germline ends. The CDR3 nucleotides are TGTGCCAGCAGCTTAGAACGCTATGGCTACACCTTC. It yields the protein CASSLERYGYTF.

This clonotype has a count of ten or more. The chain joins TRBV7-2 to TRBJ2-3; the D is unclear. Germline V lookup: CDR1 SGHTA, CDR2 FQGNSA. V was clipped by 0 bases and J by 7 bases, with 17 bases between them. The CDR3 contains 16 residues. The CDR3 loop is CASSLAPGPALNTQYF. Here the CDR3 DNA reads TGTGCCAGCAGCTTAGCCCCCGGCCCCGCACTGAATACGCAGTATTTT.

The chain is built from TRBV4-1 and TRBJ2-1; possible D gene TRBD2, 6 bases. V was clipped by 2 bases and J by 9 bases, with 23 bases between them. The CDR3 loop spans 17 amino acids. Germline V gene lookup returns CDR1 MGHRA and CDR2 YSYEKL. CDR3 coding DNA: TGCGCCAGCAGCCAAACCCCTCCTCAAAGGGGAGGTGGTGAGCAGTTCTTC. Protein sequence: CASSQTPPQRGGGEQFF.

This clonotype was picked up many times. The genes are TRBV7-2 and TRBJ1-4, with D unclear. Trimming took off 1 base at V and 3 bases at J, with 12 bases between the two ends. Germline V lookup: CDR1 SGHTA, CDR2 FQGNSA. The CDR3 sequence is 16 residues long. In DNA, the CDR3 is TGTGCCAGCAGCTTAGGGGTTCTGGGATCTAATGAAAAACTGTTTTTT. Translating it yields CASSLGVLGSNEKLFF.

This chain uses TRBV6-2 or TRBV6-3 with TRBJ1-1; D remains unclear. The CDR3 consists of 14 residues. Between the trimmed V and J ends, which lost 7 bases and 7 bases, there was a span of 19 bases. CDR1 and CDR2 (germline): MNHEY, SVGEGT. The CDR3 bases are TGTGCCAGCATGGCCCTCCTATCCTCAGGTGAAGCTTTCTTT. Translating gives CASMALLSSGEAFF.

The sample holds many counts of this clonotype. The chain combines TRBV7-2 with TRBJ2-7; D perhaps matches TRBD1 (6 bases). There are 14 residues in the CDR3. Germline V lookup: CDR1 SGHTA, CDR2 FQGNSA. Trimming took 1 base from V and 0 from J, leaving 7 bases between them. For the CDR3, the DNA is TGTGCCAGCAGCTTAGGGACAGACTCCTACGAGCAGTACTTC. Amino acids: CASSLGTDSYEQYF.

At least ten counts were recorded for this clonotype. This CDR3 is CASSLVLAIATDTQYF. The CDR3 coding sequence is TGTGCCAGCAGCTTAGTATTAGCGATTGCCACAGATACGCAGTATTTT. The genes are TRBV7-2 and TRBJ2-3; tentatively, D is TRBD2 (5 bases). The CDR3 has 16 amino acids. V was shortened by 1 base and J by 2 bases, with 13 bases between the two germline ends. Germline CDR1 is SGHTA and CDR2 is FQGNSA.

This clonotype has a count of ten or more. The chain links TRBV11-2 to TRBJ1-2; 8 bases are a match to TRBD1. CDR3 length: 15 amino acids. Germline CDR1 reads SGHAT; CDR2 reads FQNNGV. The V and J ends lost 5 bases and 4 bases, in that order; junction bases with no gene match: 9. The CDR3 DNA reads as TGTGCCAGCAGCCAAATCAGGGGGCTCGGCTATGGCTACACCTTC. Protein product: CASSQIRGLGYGYTF.

This clonotype was counted a few times. CDR3 DNA: TGTGCCAGCAGTCATACCCCAAACATTCAGTACTTC. Its translation is CASSHTPNIQYF. The chain combines TRBV12-3 or TRBV12-4 with TRBJ2-4; no firm D call. Trimming removed 5 bases from V and 6 bases from J, with 8 bases in between. CDR3 length equals 12 residues.

This clonotype has ten or more counts. The chain employs TRBV7-2 and TRBJ2-4; a weak D match, TRBD1 (5 bases). CDR3 length: 12 residues. Germline CDR1 reads SGHTA; CDR2 reads FQGNSA. The germline V and J ends were trimmed by 8 bases and 7 bases, with 12 bases remaining between them. The CDR3 protein is CASGASPNIQYF. The DNA of the CDR3 is TGTGCCAGCGGGGCAAGTCCGAACATTCAGTACTTC.

This clonotype was seen more than once but under ten times. V and J are TRBV7-2 and TRBJ1-5, with 7 nucleotides matching TRBD1. Germline V lookup: CDR1 SGHTA, CDR2 FQGNSA. J gave up 2 bases and V 4 bases, and 5 bases lay outside the gene matches. The CDR3 spans 15 residues. The DNA for the CDR3 is TGTGCCAGCAGCTCAGCAGGGGGTGGCAATCAGCCCCAGCATTTT. Translated: CASSSAGGGNQPQHF.

This clonotype was observed many times. The chain joins TRBV7-8 to TRBJ2-3; D not resolved. The ends were cut back, 1 base at V and 2 bases at J, with 10 bases in the middle. CDR3 length: 15 amino acids. Germline V gene lookup returns CDR1 SGHVS and CDR2 FQNEAQ. The CDR3 coding sequence is TGTGCCAGCAGCTTAGAGGCTAGTCCCACAGATACGCAGTATTTT. Amino acid sequence: CASSLEASPTDTQYF. The whole variable domain, remainder taken from reference TRBV7-8 and TRBJ2-3, is GAGVSQSPRYKVAKRGQDVALRCDPISGHVSLFWYQQALGQGPEFLTYFQNEAQLDKSGLPSDRFFAERPEGSVSTLKIQRTQQEDSAVYLCASSLEASPTDTQYFGPGTRLTVL.

This clonotype was detected only a few times. This chain joins TRBV2 and TRBJ2-2; the D is unclear. The germline V gene encodes CDR1 SNHLY and CDR2 FYNNEI. V was cut by 3 bases and J by 5 bases, with 19 bases left in between. CDR3 length equals 17 residues. The CDR3: CASSEWLHQSTTGELFF. CDR3 bases: TGTGCCAGCAGTGAGTGGTTGCATCAGTCAACAACCGGGGAGCTGTTTTTT.

This clonotype showed up many times. The V and J genes are TRBV11-3 and TRBJ2-5; D perhaps matches TRBD1 (6 bases). CDR1 SGHNT and CDR2 YENEEA come from the germline V gene. The V and J ends lost 3 bases and 4 bases respectively, with 15 bases between them. CDR3 size: 15 residues. CDR3: CASSLNRGGIETQYF. CDR3 DNA sequence: TGTGCCAGCAGCTTGAACCGAGGGGGAATAGAGACCCAGTACTTC.

This clonotype has a count of ten or more. The rearrangement joins TRBV10-3 to TRBJ2-1; tentatively, D is TRBD1 or TRBD2 (5 bases each). The V and J ends lost 1 base and 1 base respectively, with 11 bases between them. The CDR3 consists of 16 residues. The germline V gene encodes CDR1 ENHRY and CDR2 SYGVKD. The CDR3 is CAISEYRDQSYNEQFF. The CDR3 DNA follows: TGTGCCATCAGTGAGTACCGGGACCAGTCCTACAATGAGCAGTTCTTC.

This rearrangement joins TRBV29-1 to TRBJ2-1; the match to TRBD2 covers 9 bases. CDR3 length equals 14 residues. V lost 6 bases to trimming and J lost 6 bases; unmatched junction nucleotides: 9. The germline V gene has CDR1 SQVTM and CDR2 ANQGSEA. The CDR3 loop is CSVPVAGVSNEQFF. CDR3 sequence (DNA): TGCAGCGTACCAGTAGCGGGGGTGTCCAATGAGCAGTTCTTC.

This clonotype was detected many times. The CDR3 nucleotides are TGTGCCAGCAGCTTAGTCCCAGGGAACTCACCCCTCCACTTT. Translated: CASSLVPGNSPLHF. The rearrangement uses TRBV7-2 and TRBJ1-6, with D maybe TRBD1 (5 bases). Germline values: CDR1 SGHTA, CDR2 FQGNSA. There are 14 residues in the CDR3. Trimming pared 1 base from V and 10 bases from J, leaving 11 bases between.

The chain recombines TRBV4-3 with TRBJ2-5; D may correspond to TRBD1 or TRBD2 (6 bases each). The germline CDR1 and CDR2 sequences are LGHNA and YSLEER. The V end lost 0 bases, the J end lost 5 bases, and 19 bases lay between the germline ends. The CDR3 loop spans 17 amino acids. The chain's CDR3 is CASSQEPPQQGLETQYF. The CDR3 bases are TGCGCCAGCAGCCAAGAACCCCCGCAACAGGGACTGGAGACCCAGTACTTC.

This clonotype was seen ten or more times. V gene TRBV7-2 combines with J gene TRBJ2-7; 9 nucleotides agree with TRBD2. This CDR3 is 13 amino acids long. V lost 1 base to trimming and J lost 7 bases; unmatched junction nucleotides: 2. The V gene's germline CDR1 is SGHTA and CDR2 FQGNSA. Written as DNA, the CDR3 is TGTGCCAGCAGCTTAGAGGGACTAGCAGAGCAGTACTTC. As protein: CASSLEGLAEQYF. Supplemented by reference TRBV7-2 and TRBJ2-7, the full variable domain reads GAGVSQSPSNKVTEKGKDVELRCDPISGHTALYWYRQSLGQGLEFLIYFQGNSAPDKSGLPSDRFSAERTGGSVSTLTIQRTQQEDSAVYLCASSLEGLAEQYFGPGTRLTVT.

The table lists this clonotype with many counts. Written as DNA, the CDR3 is TGTGCCAGTAGGGACCTAAGCACAGATACGCAGTATTTT. Protein sequence: CASRDLSTDTQYF. The rearrangement uses TRBV19 and TRBJ2-3; D unresolved. The CDR3 spans 13 residues. Germline loops: CDR1 LNHDA, CDR2 SQIVND (reference sequence). Trimming pared 6 bases from V and 0 bases from J, leaving 7 bases between.